The rows below give T cell receptor beta chains drawn from one sample of a study of naive and memory T cell subsets. MiXCR, applied by TCRdb to the UMI-ligation and nested PCR reads, yields one record per CDR3 protein. The data hold roughly 100,000 distinct CDR3 sequences, with around 11% observed a single time. The material sequenced was naive CD4+ T cells from blood. These receptors all come from a human donor in good health. CDR3s include the opening cysteine and the closing phenylalanine or tryptophan.

j_call: TRBJ2-7; v_call: TRBV2; cdr3_aa: CATTRGRNYEQYF
j_call: TRBJ2-3; v_call: TRBV7-2; cdr3_aa: CASSLYGDTQYF
j_call: TRBJ2-3; v_call: TRBV12-3/TRBV12-4; cdr3_aa: CASRRVGWRATDTQYF
j_call: TRBJ2-3; v_call: TRBV6-1; cdr3_aa: CASSSVRGAGPDTQYF
j_call: TRBJ1-4; v_call: TRBV4-1; cdr3_aa: CASSPQQGAVEKLFF
j_call: TRBJ1-6; v_call: TRBV12-3/TRBV12-4; cdr3_aa: CASSQAGYSPLHF
j_call: TRBJ2-7; v_call: TRBV28; cdr3_aa: CASSRNQGYEQYF
j_call: TRBJ1-5; v_call: TRBV20-1; cdr3_aa: CSAGDQPQHF
j_call: TRBJ1-4; v_call: TRBV7-2; cdr3_aa: CASSRPGQGMFF
j_call: TRBJ2-3; v_call: TRBV7-9; cdr3_aa: CASSRTSGGLDTQYF
j_call: TRBJ2-3; v_call: TRBV29-1; cdr3_aa: CSVEEDLDTQYF
j_call: TRBJ1-5; v_call: TRBV2; cdr3_aa: CASRGRVNQPQHF
j_call: TRBJ1-2; v_call: TRBV3-1; cdr3_aa: CASSPGTRARGYTF
j_call: TRBJ2-1; v_call: TRBV18; cdr3_aa: CASSPGAERHNEQFF
j_call: TRBJ1-2; v_call: TRBV20-1; cdr3_aa: CSASFGYTF
j_call: TRBJ2-3; v_call: TRBV28; cdr3_aa: CASSSTSSTDTQYF
j_call: TRBJ2-1; v_call: TRBV7-9; cdr3_aa: CASSPEYRESLRFF
j_call: TRBJ2-1; v_call: TRBV7-9; cdr3_aa: CAGTSWIGLAGGEGEQFF
j_call: TRBJ1-4; v_call: TRBV29-1; cdr3_aa: CSVGQATTNEKLFF
j_call: TRBJ2-3; v_call: TRBV2; cdr3_aa: CASSAADTQYF